This T cell receptor (beta chain) is drawn from a study of T-cell memory formation after mild COVID-19. In the study overall: Largely donor-specific sequence clusters came from a couple of donors.

5'RACE with constant-segment primers built TCRalpha and TCRbeta cDNA libraries with UMIs. Using its own MiXCR run on the 5' RACE reads, TCRdb lists one record per CDR3 protein. The sample consists of just under 50,000 distinct CDR3 sequences, approximately 12% of them appearing once. Of note for this clonotype: No antigen is known for it.

CDR3 size: 14 residues. V lost 6 bases to trimming and J lost 4 bases, with 13 bases between them. Study-wide results and caveats: Researchers could not confirm that second-wave clones peaking on day 37 targeted SARS-CoV-2.

This TCR came from a man aged 18 to 29 who had mild COVID-19 (a few samples of this study predate the infection). Cell type and time point are not known. Material: PBMCs or a T cell subset sorted from them (not recorded which). This chain uses TRBV12-3 or TRBV12-4 with TRBJ2-1, with D tentatively TRBD1 (6 bases). The CDR3: CASRPGQAYNEQFF. In DNA, the CDR3 is TGTGCCAGCAGGCCGGGACAAGCATACAATGAGCAGTTCTTC.